Listed below are T cell receptor beta chains from one sample, sequenced in a study of siplizumab effects on memory and regulatory T cells. The table came from immunoSEQ multiplex PCR; TCRdb's copy has only in-frame clones and leaves some out. This table holds 50,000 to 70,000 clones, just over 95% found once. The sequenced material came from naive CD8+ T cells sorted from blood. The receptors were gathered from a human donor in good health. Both conserved end residues are trimmed from each CDR3. Fields, in order: J gene, V gene, CDR3 protein.

TRBJ1-6	TRBV14	ASSQTGDYNSPLH
TRBJ1-5	TRBV19	ASSSGPVSNQPQH
TRBJ2-1	TRBV7-3	ASSPKIGPSGHNEQF
TRBJ2-1	TRBV9	ASSAQGEDEQF
TRBJ2-7	TRBV9	ASSVSSGGSYEQY
TRBJ2-3	TRBV6-1	ASSKLAANTDTQY
TRBJ2-2	TRBV7-8	ASSLPSGGFNTGELF
TRBJ2-3	TRBV19	ASNPGTDTQY
TRBJ1-1	TRBV19	ASIGALNTEAF
TRBJ2-5	TRBV6-5	ASSYGRGLVETQY
TRBJ2-1	TRBV7-7	ASSPGQAGNEQF
TRBJ2-7	TRBV11-2	ASSSGQGSYEQY
TRBJ1-1	TRBV5-1	ASSPGDSNTEAF
TRBJ2-7	TRBV9	ASSPNSLYEQY
TRBJ2-5	TRBV2	ASRSGAGWQETQY
TRBJ1-1	TRBV27	ASSFGRGITEAF
TRBJ2-2	TRBV11-2	ASSLASVGLAGGELF
TRBJ2-3	TRBV2	ASEEPSGGTDTQY
TRBJ2-5	TRBV6-5	ASAGQVGTQY
TRBJ2-1	TRBV5-4	ASWVSGSSYNEQF
TRBJ2-2	TRBV4-2	ASSQPGGQGLITGELF
TRBJ1-2	TRBV29-1	SVEDPQEYYGYT
TRBJ1-2	TRBV5-6	ASSLEGTGEFYGYT
TRBJ1-5	TRBV7-9	ASSLARIGDRQPQH
TRBJ1-2	TRBV25-1	ASSEYYGYT
TRBJ2-1	TRBV9	ASSHPPDSEQF
TRBJ2-1	TRBV6-4	ASRDKFLADTLYNEQF
TRBJ1-1	TRBV28	ASTPGQNEAF
TRBJ2-7	TRBV6-4	ASSPTEAGRHYEQY
TRBJ2-2	TRBV2	AEISQNTGELF
TRBJ1-4	TRBV4-3	ASSPNGLTNEKLF
TRBJ2-7	TRBV7-9	ASSPFGQGNEQY
TRBJ2-7	TRBV5-6	ASSAGVYYEQY
TRBJ1-1	TRBV6-6	ASTPWGGASNTEAF
TRBJ1-2	TRBV4-3	ASSQDGQGIYGYT
TRBJ2-5	TRBV5-6	ASSPHLAGEGTQY
TRBJ2-3	TRBV4-2	ASSPRGDGASTDTQY
TRBJ1-1	TRBV7-8	ASSLVVQLTGVVGIMNTEAF
TRBJ1-5	TRBV4-1	ASSQGPQGAYSNQPQH
TRBJ2-7	TRBV27	ASSQTGLEQY
TRBJ1-2	TRBV7-6	ASSLVRGGDPYGYT
TRBJ1-5	TRBV19	ASSLGDMSNQPQH
TRBJ1-5	TRBV5-4	ASSEDRWNQPQH
TRBJ2-7	TRBV7-9	ASSLGNTGVHEQY
TRBJ2-7	TRBV28	ASSFDGGNYEQY
TRBJ2-3	TRBV19	ASTPTSTPDTQY
TRBJ1-2	TRBV13	ASSRGQGARGYT
TRBJ2-7	TRBV5-4	ASGTSGGAGYEQY
TRBJ1-3	TRBV6-5	ASSYGQGDGNTIY